What follows describes a single T cell receptor beta chain. Reverse transcription used about 0.45 to 1 ug RNA and random hexamers. Amplification of TCR beta CDR3 used immunoSEQ multiplex PCR across 54 Vbeta and 13 Jbeta. TCRdb fed the immunoSEQ multiplex PCR reads into MiXCR, producing one record per CDR3 protein. The sample carries 120,000 to 150,000 distinct CDR3 sequences, approximately 94% recorded once. This record comes from a study of CD8 T cells in Susac syndrome. This CDR3 contains 13 residues. Germline V gives CDR1 MNHEY, CDR2 SMNVEV (reference sequence). Trimming removed 0 bases at V and 6 bases at J, with 6 bases between.

Material for sequencing was CD4+ T cells from PBMCs. V usage is TRBV27 and J usage is TRBJ1-5; D call uncertain. The origin of this receptor is a human donor with Susac syndrome. The CDR3 DNA reads TGTGCCAGCAGTTTATCATTCGGTCAGCCCCAGCATTTT. Translating it yields CASSLSFGQPQHF.